Here is one TCR beta chain with its context. Its recognized antigen is unknown. No quality values exist for individual bases; no much larger clone is one base distant. TCRbeta CDR3 regions were amplified from genomic DNA using the immunoSEQ Assay, a bias-controlled multiplex PCR. The original methods were these. The number of nucleated cells in each sample was estimated by amplification of reference gene primers within the assay. To quantify the absolute abundance of each unique TCRbeta CDR3 rearrangement, sequence reads were collapsed and filtered. For each sample, productive Simpson clonality was calculated by taking the square root of Simpson's diversity index across productive rearrangements. Imported from immuneACCESS, the table was reduced by TCRdb to in-frame sequences with V and J called. These copies leave out some clones; in studies compared against another copy, an unresolved V gene accounts for under half, and the cause of the remainder is not known. That table supplies the V and J calls and clone size; D and trimming were determined from the DNA. The sample contains approximately 210,000 clones, 94% of them found a single time. Approximately 0.69% of the sample belongs to the ten largest clones.

This sample is drawn from a study of blood T cell repertoires in COVID-19 (dated by TCRdb to the early 2020s). About the investigation overall: The collaborator samples originated in the United States, Italy and Spain and spanned the acute and convalescent phases of COVID-19. Where available, HLA class I and class II types were taken from metadata supplied by the sample provider and were not determined by assay-based typing. The prospective study material was composed of cDNA or gDNA derived from T cells, B-cell-depleted T cells, or PBMCs. The repertoires were made available in a free public database intended to serve as a resource for research on the immune response to SARS-CoV-2. Sample metadata almost always included a de-identified subject ID, COVID-19 status, age in years and sex. Subjects who had been exposed to COVID-19, were actively infected with it, or had recovered from it provided the deeply sampled blood TCRbeta repertoires that made up the dataset. The samples were drawn from two sources: the first 160 participants of the ongoing ImmuneRACE study, and 1,254 subjects contributed by 6 global collaborators.

In Seattle, one collaborating source enrolled patients while the infection was active and tracked those patients longitudinally over the course of disease. Each collaborating institution followed its own protocols to collect whole blood in K2EDTA tubes. Collaborator samples were shipped for TCRbeta analysis as frozen whole blood, isolated PBMCs, or DNA extracted from either sample type. Beyond this particular receptor, the publication reports: How much clinical and demographic metadata was included differed by source and by participant, and the metadata was provided uncurated.

Inclusive of the bounding cysteine and phenylalanine, the CDR3 is 15 residues long. The CDR3 DNA has 45 bases and is translated from base 1. Here V drops 6 bases and J drops 6 bases, and the junction holds 10 bases not matched to any gene. Per the germline V gene, SGHTA is the CDR1 and FQGTGA is the CDR2. Sequencing was done on a sample of peripheral blood. The V gene is TRBV7-3 and the J gene is TRBJ1-4, and 7 junction bases match TRBD1. This receptor was obtained from a young man with COVID-19, enrolled during active disease. CDR3 sequence: CASSQGQLGDEKLFF. DNA sequence: TGTGCCAGCAGTCAGGGACAGTTAGGGGATGAAAAACTGTTTTTT.